Sequencing of this TCR beta chain was carried out in a study of blood T cell repertoires in COVID-19. J lost 3 bases, V lost 2 bases, and 5 bases had no gene match. The germline CDR1 and CDR2 sequences are MNHEY and SVGEGT. The CDR3 runs to 17 residues. This table comes from immunoSEQ multiplex PCR, and its TCRdb copy is limited to in-frame clones, with some not included. This sample has fewer than 350,000 clones, with more than 80% found just once. Sample: PBMCs or T cells enriched from blood (not recorded which). The gene calls are TRBV6-2 or TRBV6-3 and TRBJ2-1; 12 bases line up with TRBD2. This TCR was sampled from a woman aged 25 to 39 with acute COVID-19. The CDR3 here is CASSYVTSGGYYNEQFF. The CDR3 bases are TGTGCCAGCAGTTACGTGACTAGCGGGGGCTACTACAATGAGCAGTTCTTC.